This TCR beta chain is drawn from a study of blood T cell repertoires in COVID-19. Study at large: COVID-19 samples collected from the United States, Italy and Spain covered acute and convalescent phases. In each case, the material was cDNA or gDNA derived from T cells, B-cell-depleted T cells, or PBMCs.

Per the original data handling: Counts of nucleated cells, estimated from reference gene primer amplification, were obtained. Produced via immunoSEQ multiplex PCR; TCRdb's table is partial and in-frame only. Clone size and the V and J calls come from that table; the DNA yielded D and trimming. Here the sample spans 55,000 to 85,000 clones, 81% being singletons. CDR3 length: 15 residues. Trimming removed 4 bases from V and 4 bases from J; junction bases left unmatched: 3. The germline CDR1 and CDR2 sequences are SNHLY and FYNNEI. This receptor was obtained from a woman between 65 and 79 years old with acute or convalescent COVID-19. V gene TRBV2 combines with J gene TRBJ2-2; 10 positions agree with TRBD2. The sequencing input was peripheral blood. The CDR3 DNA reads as TGTGCCAGCAGTGGAAGACTAGCGGGCACCGGGGAGCTGTTTTTT. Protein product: CASSGRLAGTGELFF.